The sample holds a few counts of the clone carrying this TCR beta chain. Its antigen is currently unknown. This specimen belongs to a study of beta chain features in type 1 diabetes. Study-level information: Patient and healthy donor groups were alike in age, gender and cell yields.

Study-level findings and limits: All four CD4+ subsets from Type 1 diabetes patients carried moderately but significantly shorter TCRB CDR3s.

All of the sorted populations showed purity greater than 95%. The entirety of the isolated RNA underwent reverse transcription, so expressed TCRB transcripts were sequenced. TCRdb keeps only in-frame clones here, not all; method: immunoSEQ multiplex PCR. The repertoire holds almost 250,000 clones, with roughly 15% as singletons. CDR3 length equals 16 residues. Germline V gene sequence: CDR1 MNHEY, CDR2 SVGAGI. V trimming: 2 bases; J trimming: 3 bases; junction bases outside the gene matches: 6. This receptor was obtained from a woman aged 40 to 49 in good health. The gene calls are TRBV6-5 and TRBJ2-7; the match to TRBD1 covers 11 bases. Sequenced material: naive CD4+ T cells from blood. The CDR3 sequence is CASSYGPGQGVYEQYF. DNA for the CDR3: TGTGCCAGCAGTTACGGCCCGGGACAGGGGGTCTACGAGCAGTACTTC.